The table lists the clone carrying this TCR beta chain with a few counts. Its target is not known. TCRdb redid the calling of the reads with MiXCR, one entry per CDR3 protein. The data show about 700,000 distinct CDR3 sequences, approximately 33% seen once. The data are from a study of T cell repertoires in cytomegalovirus infection. Study background: The public TCR beta signatures pointed to both CMV infection and matching HLA type. Study-level points and caveats: Summed frequency of public TCR beta families distinguished CMV carriers with the relevant HLA.

V shed 6 bases and J shed 7 bases, with 28 bases lying between them. Germline V gene data show CDR1 as SNHLY and CDR2 as FYNNEI. This CDR3 is 18 amino acids long. This clonotype originated in a human donor in good health (CMV status not recorded). Some clones in this sample may be carry-over from other donors' samples. Material: cultured PBMCs, obtained from culture after CMV antigen stimulation. This chain uses TRBV2 with TRBJ2-1, with D tentatively TRBD1 or TRBD2 (5 bases each). CDR3 DNA: TGTGCCAGCAGGGGTAGCGCTTTAGGGGTCCCCCAATTGAATGAGCAGTTCTTC. Its translation: CASRGSALGVPQLNEQFF.